The subject of this entry is one T cell receptor (beta chain). Its target is not known. Investigators reverse transcribed all isolated RNA, so they sequenced expressed TCRB transcripts. Samples of naive, central memory and regulatory T cells yielded a mean of about 3.5 million reads. Data came from immunoSEQ multiplex PCR; TCRdb stores just in-frame clones and leaves some out. The sample contains a few hundred thousand clones, 30% of which appear only once. These data belong to a study of beta chain features in type 1 diabetes. Notes on the study in general: The influence of HLA type on TCRB rearrangement stayed undetermined.

There was one heparinised blood draw per donor, averaging about 100 mL. Looked up from germline, CDR1 is SQVTM and CDR2 is ANQGSEA. With 7 bases removed from V and 8 bases from J, the gap between germline ends came to 20 bases. This CDR3 is built from 14 residues. The chain joins TRBV29-1 to TRBJ1-4; perhaps TRBD1 as D (5 bases). The specimen sequenced was naive CD4+ T cells from blood. This TCR came from a man aged 18 to 30 in good health. The CDR3 sequence: CSAQGTSRTEKLFF. As DNA, the CDR3 is TGCAGCGCACAAGGGACGTCGAGGACGGAAAAACTGTTTTTT.